Listed below are T cell receptor beta chains from one sample, sequenced in a study of cytomegalovirus exposure and HLA in healthy donors. TCRdb's copy holds only in-frame clones and misses some; the assay was immunoSEQ multiplex PCR. The sample carries over 85,000 clones, around 85% recorded once. The material sequenced was PBMCs. The receptors derive from a young man in good health and CMV-seropositive. CDR3s include the opening cysteine and the closing phenylalanine or tryptophan. D genes are given only for firm matches. Only some rows state a clone size, as once, few, many or a class for expanded clones.

NA	NA	TRBV7-3	TRBJ2-7	CASSPEGGDYEQYF	TGTGCCAGCAGTCCCGAGGGGGGGGACTACGAGCAGTACTTC
NA	TRBD1	TRBV29-1	TRBJ2-1	CSVELQGNPYNEQFF	TGCAGCGTAGAACTACAGGGGAATCCCTACAATGAGCAGTTCTTC
NA	NA	TRBV19	TRBJ2-7	CASPKGGLEQYF	TGTGCCAGCCCTAAGGGGGGGCTTGAGCAGTACTTC
few	NA	TRBV5-1	TRBJ2-5	CASSLFEGVRQETQYF	TGCGCCAGCAGCTTGTTTGAGGGGGTGCGCCAAGAGACCCAGTACTTC
once	TRBD2	TRBV4-1	TRBJ2-1	CASSQDSGGAGNEQFF	TGCGCCAGCAGCCAAGATTCCGGGGGGGCGGGGAATGAGCAGTTCTTC
NA	NA	TRBV15	TRBJ1-1	CATSSPGRGATEAFF	TGTGCCACCAGCAGTCCAGGGCGCGGGGCCACTGAAGCTTTCTTT
NA	TRBD2	TRBV30	TRBJ2-1	CAWSAYSGGAWNEQFF	TGTGCCTGGAGTGCTTACAGCGGGGGGGCTTGGAATGAGCAGTTCTTC
NA	TRBD2	TRBV7-8	TRBJ2-7	CASSPPWLAGVSYEQYF	TGTGCCAGCAGCCCCCCTTGGCTAGCGGGGGTCTCCTACGAGCAGTACTTC
NA	TRBD1	TRBV30	TRBJ1-6	CAWSEGAATLHF	TGTGCCTGGAGTGAGGGGGCCGCAACCCTCCACTTT
NA	NA	TRBV29-1	TRBJ2-2	CSVPGQGAGELFF	TGCAGCGTGCCGGGACAAGGGGCCGGGGAGCTGTTTTTT
NA	NA	TRBV7-7	TRBJ2-3	CASSRSGIDTQYF	TGTGCCAGCAGCAGATCAGGGATAGATACGCAGTATTTT
few	NA	TRBV4-2	TRBJ2-2	CASSQAPYTGELFF	TGTGCCAGCAGCCAAGCCCCGTACACCGGGGAGCTGTTTTTT
NA	NA	TRBV4-3	TRBJ2-5	CASSQVSGETQYF	TGCGCCAGCAGCCAAGTCTCCGGAGAGACCCAGTACTTC
few	NA	TRBV11-3	TRBJ1-4	CASSPRFLPNRF	TGTGCCAGCAGCCCTAGATTCTTACCGAACCGATTT
few	NA	TRBV5-5	TRBJ2-7	CASSPGPGTYEQYF	TGTGCCAGCAGCCCAGGACCGGGAACCTACGAGCAGTACTTC